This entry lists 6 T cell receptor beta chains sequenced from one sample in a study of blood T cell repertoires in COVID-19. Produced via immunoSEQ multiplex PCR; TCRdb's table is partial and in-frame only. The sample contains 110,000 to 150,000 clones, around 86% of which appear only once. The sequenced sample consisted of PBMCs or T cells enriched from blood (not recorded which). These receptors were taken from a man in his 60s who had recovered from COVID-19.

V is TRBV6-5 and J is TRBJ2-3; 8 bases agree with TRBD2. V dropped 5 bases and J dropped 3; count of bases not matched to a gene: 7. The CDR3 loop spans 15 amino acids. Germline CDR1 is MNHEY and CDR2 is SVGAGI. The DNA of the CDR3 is TGTGCCAGCAGTCCTAAGCGGGGGATTACAGATACGCAGTATTTT. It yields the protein CASSPKRGITDTQYF.

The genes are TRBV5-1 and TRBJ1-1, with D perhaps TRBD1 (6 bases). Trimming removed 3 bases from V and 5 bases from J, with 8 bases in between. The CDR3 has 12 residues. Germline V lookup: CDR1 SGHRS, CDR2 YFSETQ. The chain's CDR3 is CASSSQGTEAFF. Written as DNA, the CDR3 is TGCGCCAGCAGCTCCCAGGGGACTGAAGCTTTCTTT. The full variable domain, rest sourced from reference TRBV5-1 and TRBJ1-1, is KAGVTQTPRYLIKTRGQQVTLSCSPISGHRSVSWYQQTPGQGLQFLFEYFSETQRNKGNFPGRFSGRQFSNSRSEMNVSTLELGDSALYLCASSSQGTEAFFGQGTRLTVV.

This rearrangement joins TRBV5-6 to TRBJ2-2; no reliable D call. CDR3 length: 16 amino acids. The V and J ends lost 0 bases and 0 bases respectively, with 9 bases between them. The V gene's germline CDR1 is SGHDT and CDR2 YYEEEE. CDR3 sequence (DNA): TGTGCCAGCAGCTTGGTTTCGCAGGCGAACACCGGGGAGCTGTTTTTT. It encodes CASSLVSQANTGELFF.

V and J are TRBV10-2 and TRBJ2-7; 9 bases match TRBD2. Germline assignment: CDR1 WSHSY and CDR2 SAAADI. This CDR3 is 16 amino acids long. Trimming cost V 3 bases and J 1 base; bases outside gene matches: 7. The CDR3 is CASSETSGPLSYEQYF. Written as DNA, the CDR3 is TGCGCCAGCAGTGAAACTAGCGGGCCACTTTCCTACGAGCAGTACTTC.

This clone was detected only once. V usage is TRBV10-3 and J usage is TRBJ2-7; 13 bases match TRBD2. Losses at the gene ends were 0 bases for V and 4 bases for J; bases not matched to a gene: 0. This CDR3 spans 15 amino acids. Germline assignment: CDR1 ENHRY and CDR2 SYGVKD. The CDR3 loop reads CAISESLAGGYEQYF. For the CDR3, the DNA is TGTGCCATCAGTGAGTCACTAGCGGGAGGGTACGAGCAGTACTTC.

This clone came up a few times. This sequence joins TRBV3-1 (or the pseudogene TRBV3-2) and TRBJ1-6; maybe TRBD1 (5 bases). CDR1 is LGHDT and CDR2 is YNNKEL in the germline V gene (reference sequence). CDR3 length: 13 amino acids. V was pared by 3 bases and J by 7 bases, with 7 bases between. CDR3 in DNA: TGTGCCAGCAGCCAGGGGGGAAATTCACCCCTCCACTTT. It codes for CASSQGGNSPLHF.